This T cell receptor (beta chain) comes out of a study of cytomegalovirus exposure and HLA in healthy donors. Study-level findings and limits: Presence/absence analyses supposed approximately even sequencing depth among donors. Follow-up analysis seemed to connect common viral pathogens with several of the most significant clusters identified. For most TCR beta V segments, an earlier analysis put the productive rate at about 90% or about 30% of the time.

The donors gave bone marrow, and they were healthy. PCR employed 60 Vbeta and 13 Jbeta primers. Sequenced by immunoSEQ multiplex PCR; TCRdb stores in-frame clones only, minus some. The table lists 150,000 to 180,000 clones, 85% of them singletons. In the case of this clone: What it binds is not known.

The CDR3 loop spans 15 amino acids. The trim removed 6 bases at V and 5 bases at J, leaving 11 bases unmatched. Germline V lookup: CDR1 SGHRS, CDR2 YFSETQ. The specimen sequenced was PBMCs. The receptor comes from a woman between 18 and 29 years old in good health and CMV-seronegative. The V gene is TRBV5-1, the J gene TRBJ2-1, with 7 bases aligning to TRBD2. The CDR3 protein is CASTRGGSSDNEQFF. In DNA, the CDR3 is TGCGCCAGCACGCGGGGCGGGAGTAGCGACAATGAGCAGTTCTTC.